This entry features one TCR beta chain sequence. There is no known antigen for this receptor. One base away there is no much larger clone; base qualities are not given. The sample belongs to a study of blood T cell repertoires in COVID-19 (dated by TCRdb to the early 2020s). In the study overall: The collaborator samples originated in the United States, Italy and Spain and spanned the acute and convalescent phases of COVID-19. The sample metadata nearly always contained a de-identified subject ID, COVID-19 status, age in years and sex. Subjects who had been exposed to COVID-19, were actively infected with it, or had recovered from it provided the deeply sampled blood TCRbeta repertoires that made up the dataset. The repertoires were released in a freely available public database intended as a resource for research on the immune response to SARS-CoV-2. The material from the prospective study consisted of cDNA or gDNA derived from T cells, B-cell-depleted T cells, or PBMCs. Where available, HLA class I and class II types were taken from metadata supplied by the sample provider and were not determined by assay-based typing. The samples were drawn from the first 160 participants of the ongoing ImmuneRACE study and from some 1,300 subjects provided by 6 global collaborators.

Participants in the prospective study were enrolled through a virtual design, were aged roughly 18 to 100 years, and lived in under 25 United States geographic areas. Cohort assignment in the prospective study relied on participant-reported clinical history from a screening survey and a study questionnaire. Exposed participants had been in contact, within 2 weeks of entering the study, with a person who had a PCR-confirmed or clinician-diagnosed case of COVID-19. In the prospective study, mobile phlebotomists collected whole blood, serum and a nasopharyngeal or oropharyngeal swab from each participant. Additional blood draws and questionnaires over a 2-month period could optionally be provided by prospective study participants. Prospective study blood samples were shipped either frozen or at room temperature before DNA extraction. V lost 0 bases and J lost 7 bases; the stretch between them is 13 bases long. The germline V gene gives CDR1 as MDHEN and CDR2 as SYDVKM. The CDR3 starts with the cysteine, ends with the phenylalanine, and has 15 residues. The retained sequence is limited to the CDR3, 45 bases, with the frame set at the first base.

General findings and caveats noted by the study authors: Clinical and demographic metadata were provided uncurated, with the amount varying by source and participant.

The immunoSEQ Assay, a bias-controlled multiplex PCR, was used to amplify TCRbeta CDR3 regions from genomic DNA. The source study handled its data this way. The number of nucleated cells in each sample was estimated from the amplification of reference gene primers within the assay. To quantify the absolute abundance of each unique TCRbeta CDR3 rearrangement, sequence reads were collapsed and filtered. Productive Simpson clonality was computed per sample as the square root of Simpson's diversity index over productive rearrangements. Sourced from immuneACCESS, this table was stored by TCRdb with only in-frame sequences that have V and J called. A share of the clones is absent; for the studies checked, an unresolved V gene accounts for under half, and the remainder has no known explanation. V and J calls and clone size follow that table, whereas D and trimming were derived from the DNA. This sample is represented by 360,000 or so clones; 88% of them were singletons. Clones ranked in the top ten supply under 1.2% of the sample.

This receptor chain uses TRBV28 and TRBJ1-5, with the D gene not clear enough to name. This sequence was found in a woman in her 30s who had been exposed to COVID-19. The source material was PBMCs or T cells enriched from blood (not recorded which). The sequenced DNA: TGTGCCAGCAGTTTATGGACGTATGAGGTACAGCCCCAGCATTTT. Its amino acids are CASSLWTYEVQPQHF. The CDR3 plus the reference TRBV28 and TRBJ1-5 genes for the other parts give the full variable domain: DVKVTQSSRYLVKRTGEKVFLECVQDMDHENMFWYRQDPGLGLRLIYFSYDVKMKEKGDIPEGYSVSREKKERFSLILESASTNQTSMYLCASSLWTYEVQPQHFGDGTRLSIL.